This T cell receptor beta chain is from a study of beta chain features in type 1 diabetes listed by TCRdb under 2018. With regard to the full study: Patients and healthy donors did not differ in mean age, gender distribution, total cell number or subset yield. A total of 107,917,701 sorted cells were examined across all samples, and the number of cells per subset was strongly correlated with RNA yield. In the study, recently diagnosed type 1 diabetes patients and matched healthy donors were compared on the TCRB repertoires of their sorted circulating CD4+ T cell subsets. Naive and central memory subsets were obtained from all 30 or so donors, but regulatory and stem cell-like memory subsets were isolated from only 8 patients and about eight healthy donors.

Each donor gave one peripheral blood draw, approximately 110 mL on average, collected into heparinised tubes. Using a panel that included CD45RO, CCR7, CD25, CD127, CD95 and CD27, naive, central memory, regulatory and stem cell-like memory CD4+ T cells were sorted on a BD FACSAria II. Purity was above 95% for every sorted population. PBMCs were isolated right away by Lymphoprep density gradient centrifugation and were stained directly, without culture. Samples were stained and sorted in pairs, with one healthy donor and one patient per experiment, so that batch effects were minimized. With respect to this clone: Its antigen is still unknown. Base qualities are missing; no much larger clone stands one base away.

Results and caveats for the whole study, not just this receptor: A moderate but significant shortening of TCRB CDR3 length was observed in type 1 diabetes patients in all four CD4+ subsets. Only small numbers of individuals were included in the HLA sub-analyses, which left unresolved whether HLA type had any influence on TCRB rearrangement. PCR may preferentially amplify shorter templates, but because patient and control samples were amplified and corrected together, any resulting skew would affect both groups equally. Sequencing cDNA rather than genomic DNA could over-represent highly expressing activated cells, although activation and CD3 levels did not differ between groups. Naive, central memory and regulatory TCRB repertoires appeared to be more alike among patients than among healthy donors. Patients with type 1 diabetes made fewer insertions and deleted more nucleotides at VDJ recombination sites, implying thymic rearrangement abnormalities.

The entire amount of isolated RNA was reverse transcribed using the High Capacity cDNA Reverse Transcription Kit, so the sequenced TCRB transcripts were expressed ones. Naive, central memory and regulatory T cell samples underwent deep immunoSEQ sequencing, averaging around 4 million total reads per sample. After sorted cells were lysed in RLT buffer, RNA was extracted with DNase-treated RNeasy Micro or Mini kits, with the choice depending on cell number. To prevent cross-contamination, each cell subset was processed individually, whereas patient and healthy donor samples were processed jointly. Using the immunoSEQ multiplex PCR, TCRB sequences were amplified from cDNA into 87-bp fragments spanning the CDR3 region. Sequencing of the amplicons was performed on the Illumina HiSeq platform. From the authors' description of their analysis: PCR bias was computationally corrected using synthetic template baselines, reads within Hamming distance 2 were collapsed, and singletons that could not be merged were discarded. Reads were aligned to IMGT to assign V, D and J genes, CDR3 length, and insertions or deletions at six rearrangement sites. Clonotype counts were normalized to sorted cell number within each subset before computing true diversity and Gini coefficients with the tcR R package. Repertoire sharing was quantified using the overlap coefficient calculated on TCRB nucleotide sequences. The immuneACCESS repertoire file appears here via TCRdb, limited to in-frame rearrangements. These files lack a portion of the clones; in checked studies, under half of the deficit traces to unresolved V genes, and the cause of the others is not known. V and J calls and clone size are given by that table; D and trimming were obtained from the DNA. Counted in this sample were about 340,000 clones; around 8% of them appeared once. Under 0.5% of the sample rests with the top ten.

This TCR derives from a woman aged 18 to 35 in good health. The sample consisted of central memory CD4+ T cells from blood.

The CDR3: CASSLGQRSSGNTIYF. The nucleotide sequence reads TGTGCCAGCAGCTTGGGCCAGCGAAGCTCTGGAAACACCATATATTTT. Recombination joined TRBV5-4 with TRBJ1-3; the D gene identity is not certain. The CDR3, from cysteine to phenylalanine, totals 16 residues. Of the read, only the CDR3 DNA is kept; its 48 bases are in frame from base 1. The germline ends are 10 bases apart after V is trimmed by 0 bases and J by 0 bases. As encoded in the germline V gene (reference sequence), CDR1 is SGHNT while CDR2 is YYREEE.